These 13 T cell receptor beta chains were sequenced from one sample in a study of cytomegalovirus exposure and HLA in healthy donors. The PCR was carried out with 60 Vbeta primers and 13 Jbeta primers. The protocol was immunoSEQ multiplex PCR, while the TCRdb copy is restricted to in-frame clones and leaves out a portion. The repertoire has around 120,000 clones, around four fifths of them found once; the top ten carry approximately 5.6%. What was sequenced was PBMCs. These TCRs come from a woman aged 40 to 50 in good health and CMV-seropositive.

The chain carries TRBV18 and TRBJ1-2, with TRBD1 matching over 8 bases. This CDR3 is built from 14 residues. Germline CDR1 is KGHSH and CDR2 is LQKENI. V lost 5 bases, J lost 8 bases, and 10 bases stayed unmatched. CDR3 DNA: TGTGCCAGCTCAGACGATATCGACAGGGGCGGCTACACCTTC. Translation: CASSDDIDRGGYTF.

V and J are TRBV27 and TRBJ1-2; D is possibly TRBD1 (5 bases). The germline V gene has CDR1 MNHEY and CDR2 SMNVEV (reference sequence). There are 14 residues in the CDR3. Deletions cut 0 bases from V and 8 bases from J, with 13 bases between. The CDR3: CASSLSTGGSGYTF. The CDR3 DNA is TGTGCCAGCAGTTTATCTACCGGGGGGTCCGGCTACACCTTC.

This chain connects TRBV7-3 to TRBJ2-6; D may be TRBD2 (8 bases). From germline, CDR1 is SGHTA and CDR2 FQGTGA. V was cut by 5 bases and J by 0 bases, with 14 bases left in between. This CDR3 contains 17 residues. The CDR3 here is CASSREGAFSGANVLTF. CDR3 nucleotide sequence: TGTGCCAGCAGCCGGGAGGGGGCCTTCTCTGGGGCCAACGTCCTGACTTTC.

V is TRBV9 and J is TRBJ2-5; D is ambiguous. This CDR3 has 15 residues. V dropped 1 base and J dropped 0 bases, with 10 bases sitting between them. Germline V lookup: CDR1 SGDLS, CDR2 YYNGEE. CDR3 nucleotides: TGTGCCAGCAGCGTATACAGCAACCACCAAGAGACCCAGTACTTC. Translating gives CASSVYSNHQETQYF.

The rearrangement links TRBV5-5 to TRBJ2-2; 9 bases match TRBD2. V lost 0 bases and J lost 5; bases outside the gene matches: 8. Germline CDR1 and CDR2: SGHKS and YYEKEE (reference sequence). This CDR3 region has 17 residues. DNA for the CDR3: TGTGCCAGCAGCTTGGTGGCTAGCGGGAACCCAACCGGGGAGCTGTTTTTT. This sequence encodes CASSLVASGNPTGELFF.

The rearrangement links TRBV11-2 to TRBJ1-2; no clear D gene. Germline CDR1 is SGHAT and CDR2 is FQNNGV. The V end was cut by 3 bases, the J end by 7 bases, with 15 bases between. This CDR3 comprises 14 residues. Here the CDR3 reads CASSFPGVAGGYTF. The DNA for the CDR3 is TGTGCCAGCAGCTTCCCGGGAGTTGCAGGTGGCTACACCTTC.

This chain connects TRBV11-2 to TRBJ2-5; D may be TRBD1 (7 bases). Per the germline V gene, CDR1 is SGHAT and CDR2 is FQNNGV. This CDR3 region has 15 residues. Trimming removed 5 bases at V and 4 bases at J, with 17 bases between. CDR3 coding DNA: TGTGCCAGCAGCGCTGACAGGGTGGAGGGAGAGACCCAGTACTTC. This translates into CASSADRVEGETQYF.

The CDR3 nucleotides read TGTGCCAGCAGCTTAGAGTTAGTCCGGGTTGCGTACTTC. Its protein product is CASSLELVRVAYF. The gene calls are TRBV11-2 and TRBJ2-7; unclear D gene. The germline V gene has CDR1 SGHAT and CDR2 FQNNGV. The CDR3 loop spans 13 amino acids. V was cut by 0 bases and J by 12 bases, with 15 bases left in between.

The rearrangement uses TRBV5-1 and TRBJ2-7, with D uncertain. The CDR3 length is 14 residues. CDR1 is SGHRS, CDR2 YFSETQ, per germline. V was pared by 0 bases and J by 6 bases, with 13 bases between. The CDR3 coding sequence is TGCGCCAGCAGCTTGGACTCTACCCTCGGCGAGCAGTACTTC. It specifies CASSLDSTLGEQYF.

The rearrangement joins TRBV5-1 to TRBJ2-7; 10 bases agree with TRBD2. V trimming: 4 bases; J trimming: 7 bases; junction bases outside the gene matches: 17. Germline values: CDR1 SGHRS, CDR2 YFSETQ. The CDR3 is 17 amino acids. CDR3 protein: CASSTAGGPGFSGEQYF. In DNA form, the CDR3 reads TGCGCCAGCAGCACAGCGGGAGGGCCGGGGTTTTCAGGGGAGCAGTACTTC.

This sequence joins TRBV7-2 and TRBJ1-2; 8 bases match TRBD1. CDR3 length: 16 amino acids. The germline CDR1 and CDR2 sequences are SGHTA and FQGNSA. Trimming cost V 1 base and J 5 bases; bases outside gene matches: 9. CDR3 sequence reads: CASSLGLAGQAYGYTF. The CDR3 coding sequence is TGTGCCAGCAGCTTAGGACTTGCGGGACAGGCATATGGCTACACCTTC.

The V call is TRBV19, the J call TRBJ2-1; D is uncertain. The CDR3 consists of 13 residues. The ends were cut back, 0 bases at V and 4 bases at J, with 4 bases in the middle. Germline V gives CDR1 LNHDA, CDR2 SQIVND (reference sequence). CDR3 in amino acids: CASSIEAYNEQFF. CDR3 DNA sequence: TGTGCCAGTAGTATAGAAGCGTACAATGAGCAGTTCTTC. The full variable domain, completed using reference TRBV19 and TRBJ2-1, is DGGITQSPKYLFRKEGQNVTLSCEQNLNHDAMYWYRQDPGQGLRLIYYSQIVNDFQKGDIAEGYSVSREKKESFPLTVTSAQKNPTAFYLCASSIEAYNEQFFGPGTRLTVL.

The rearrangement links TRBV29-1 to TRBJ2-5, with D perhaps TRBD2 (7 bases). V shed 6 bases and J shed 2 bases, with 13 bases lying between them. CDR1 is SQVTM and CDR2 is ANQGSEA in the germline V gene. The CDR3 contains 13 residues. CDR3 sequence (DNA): TGCAGCGTACCACAGGGACTACAAGAGACCCAGTACTTC. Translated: CSVPQGLQETQYF.